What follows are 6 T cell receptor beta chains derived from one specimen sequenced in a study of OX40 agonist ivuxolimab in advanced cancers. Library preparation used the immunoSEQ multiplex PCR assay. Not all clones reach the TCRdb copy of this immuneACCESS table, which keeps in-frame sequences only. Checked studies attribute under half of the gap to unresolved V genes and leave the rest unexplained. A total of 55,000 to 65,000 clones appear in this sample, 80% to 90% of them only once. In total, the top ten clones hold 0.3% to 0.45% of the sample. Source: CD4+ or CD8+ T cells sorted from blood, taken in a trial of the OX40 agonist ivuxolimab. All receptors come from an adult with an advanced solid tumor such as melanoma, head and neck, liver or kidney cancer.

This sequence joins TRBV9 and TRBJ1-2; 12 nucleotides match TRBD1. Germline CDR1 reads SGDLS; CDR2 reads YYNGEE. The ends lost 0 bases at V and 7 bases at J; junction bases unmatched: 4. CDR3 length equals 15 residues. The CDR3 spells CASSVVGTGGFGYTF. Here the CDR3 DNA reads TGTGCCAGCAGCGTAGTTGGGACAGGGGGCTTTGGCTACACCTTC.

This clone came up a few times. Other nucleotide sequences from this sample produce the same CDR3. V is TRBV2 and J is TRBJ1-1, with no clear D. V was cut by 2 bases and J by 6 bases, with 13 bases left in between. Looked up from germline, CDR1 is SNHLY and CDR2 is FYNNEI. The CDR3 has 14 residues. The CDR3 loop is CASSEKDGRSEAFF. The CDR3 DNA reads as TGTGCCAGCAGTGAAAAGGATGGGAGATCTGAAGCTTTCTTT.

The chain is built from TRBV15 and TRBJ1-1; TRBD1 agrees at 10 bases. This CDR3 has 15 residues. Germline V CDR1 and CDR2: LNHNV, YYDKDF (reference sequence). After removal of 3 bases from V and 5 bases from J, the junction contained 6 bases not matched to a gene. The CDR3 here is CATSRDGTGETEAFF. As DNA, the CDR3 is TGTGCCACCAGCAGGGACGGGACAGGGGAGACTGAAGCTTTCTTT.

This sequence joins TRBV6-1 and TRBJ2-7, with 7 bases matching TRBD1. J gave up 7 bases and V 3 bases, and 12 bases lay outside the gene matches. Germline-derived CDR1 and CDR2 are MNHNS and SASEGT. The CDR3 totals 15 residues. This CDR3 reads CASSDYVTGQGEQYF. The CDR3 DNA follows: TGTGCCAGCAGTGATTACGTGACAGGGCAAGGGGAGCAGTACTTC.

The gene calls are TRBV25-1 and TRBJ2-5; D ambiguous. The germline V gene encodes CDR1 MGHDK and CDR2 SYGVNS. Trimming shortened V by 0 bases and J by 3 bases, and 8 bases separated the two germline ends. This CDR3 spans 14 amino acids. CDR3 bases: TGTGCCAGCAGTGAATACTCGACAAAAGAGACCCAGTACTTC. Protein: CASSEYSTKETQYF.

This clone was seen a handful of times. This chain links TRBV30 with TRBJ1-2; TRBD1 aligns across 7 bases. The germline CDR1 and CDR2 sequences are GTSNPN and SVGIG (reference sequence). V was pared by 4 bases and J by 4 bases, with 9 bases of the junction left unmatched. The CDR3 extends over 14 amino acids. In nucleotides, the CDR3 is TGTGCCTGGATTTGGGAGTCAGGGGGCTATGGCTACACCTTC. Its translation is CAWIWESGGYGYTF.